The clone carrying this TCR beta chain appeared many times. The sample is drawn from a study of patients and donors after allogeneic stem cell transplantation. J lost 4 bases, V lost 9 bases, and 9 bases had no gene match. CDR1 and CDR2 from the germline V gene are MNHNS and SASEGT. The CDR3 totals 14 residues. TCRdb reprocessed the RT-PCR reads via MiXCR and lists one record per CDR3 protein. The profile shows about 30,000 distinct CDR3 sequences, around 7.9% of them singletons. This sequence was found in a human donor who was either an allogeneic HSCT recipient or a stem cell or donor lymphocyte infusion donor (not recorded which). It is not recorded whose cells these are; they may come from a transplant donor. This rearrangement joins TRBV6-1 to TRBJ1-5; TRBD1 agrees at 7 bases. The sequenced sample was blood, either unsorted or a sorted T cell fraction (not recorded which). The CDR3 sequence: CASHYRGGNQPQHF. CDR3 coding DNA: TGTGCCAGTCACTACAGGGGTGGGAATCAGCCCCAGCATTTT.